This paragraph covers one T cell receptor beta chain sequence. Its antigen remains undetermined. The sample holds no much larger clone one base away, and base qualities are not on file. The record originates from a study of blood T cell repertoires in COVID-19 (dated by TCRdb to 2018 to 2020). Looking at the study overall: Collaborator samples came from the United States, Italy and Spain and covered acute and convalescent phases of COVID-19. The prospective study material was composed of cDNA or gDNA derived from T cells, B-cell-depleted T cells, or PBMCs. Deeply sampled blood TCRbeta repertoires from subjects exposed to, actively infected with, or recovered from COVID-19 were included in the dataset. The repertoires were released in a freely available public database meant as a resource for research on the immune response to SARS-CoV-2. Samples were obtained from the ongoing ImmuneRACE study (first 160 participants) and from 1,000 to 1,500 subjects provided by 6 global collaborators. A de-identified subject ID, COVID-19 status, age in years and sex were almost always included in the sample metadata. Where available, HLA class I and class II types were obtained from metadata supplied by the sample provider rather than from assay-based typing.

The immunoSEQ Assay, a bias-controlled multiplex PCR, was used to amplify TCRbeta CDR3 regions from genomic DNA. The paper's data handling went like this. Within the assay, amplification of reference gene primers was used to estimate how many nucleated cells each sample contained. To quantify the absolute abundance of each unique TCRbeta CDR3 rearrangement, sequence reads were collapsed and filtered. For each sample, productive Simpson clonality was calculated by taking the square root of Simpson's diversity index across productive rearrangements. In its TCRdb copy, this immuneACCESS table keeps in-frame sequences only and misses some clones. Where compared with another copy, unresolved V genes explain less than half of these, and the others have no known cause. The DNA was the basis for D and trimming; V, J and clone size are from that table. A total of about 62,000 clones appear in this sample, 65% to 85% of them only once. Of the sample, 51% is held by the ten largest clones.

Results and caveats for the whole study, not just this receptor: The amount of clinical and demographic metadata varied by source and participant and was provided uncurated.

Participants in the prospective study were enrolled through a virtual design, were aged roughly 18 to 100 years, and lived in some 24 United States geographic areas. In the prospective study, participants were assigned to cohorts based on the clinical history participants reported in a screening survey and a study questionnaire. Exposed participants were defined as having been in contact with someone with a PCR-confirmed or clinician-diagnosed COVID-19 case within 2 weeks of study entry. Mobile phlebotomists in the prospective study collected whole blood, serum and a nasopharyngeal or oropharyngeal swab from every participant. Prospective study participants could optionally give additional blood draws and questionnaires over an approximately 2-month period. Before DNA extraction, blood samples from the prospective study were shipped at room temperature or frozen. CDR1 and CDR2, looked up from the germline V gene, are MDHEN and SYDVKM. V was cut back by 7 bases and J by 4 bases, leaving a gap of 16 bases between them. The CDR3 spans 14 residues, from the cysteine through the phenylalanine. Kept here is only the CDR3 DNA, which spans 42 bases and is read in frame from base 1.

Recombination linked TRBV28 to TRBJ1-1; a weak D assignment points to TRBD1 (6 bases agree). The sample was PBMCs or T cells enriched from blood (not recorded which). This sequence was found in a woman aged 55-69 years who had been exposed to COVID-19. CDR3 loop: CASIPGGGPTEAFF. The sequenced DNA: TGTGCCAGCATCCCCGGGGGGGGGCCCACTGAAGCTTTCTTT.